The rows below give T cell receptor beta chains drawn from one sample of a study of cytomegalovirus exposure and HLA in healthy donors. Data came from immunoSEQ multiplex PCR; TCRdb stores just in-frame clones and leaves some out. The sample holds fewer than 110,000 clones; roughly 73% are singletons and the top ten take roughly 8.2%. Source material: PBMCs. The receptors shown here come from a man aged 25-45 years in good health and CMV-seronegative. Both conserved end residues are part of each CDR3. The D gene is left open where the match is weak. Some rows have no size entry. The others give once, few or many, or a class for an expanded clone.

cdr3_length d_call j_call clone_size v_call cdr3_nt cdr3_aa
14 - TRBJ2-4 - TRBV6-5 TGTGCCAGCAAACAGGAACTAGCCAAAAACATTCAGTACTTC CASKQELAKNIQYF
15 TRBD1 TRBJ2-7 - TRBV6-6 TGTGCCAGCAGCTTCCAGGGACAGGGTCCAAACGAGCAGTACTTC CASSFQGQGPNEQYF
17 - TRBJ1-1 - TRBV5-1 TGCGCCAGCAGCTTGGGCCCTTATGACAGGTCCCCCACTGAAGCTTTCTTT CASSLGPYDRSPTEAFF
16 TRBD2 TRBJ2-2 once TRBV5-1 TGCGCCAGCAGCTCCACTAGCGGGGTGGGCCCCGGGGAGCTGTTTTTT CASSSTSGVGPGELFF
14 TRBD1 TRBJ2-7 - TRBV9 TGTGCCAGCAGCGTCGAGGGGGCGTCCTACGAGCAGTACTTC CASSVEGASYEQYF
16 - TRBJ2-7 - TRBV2 TGTGCCAGCAGTGAAGTGGGAGGGGACAATCTACGTGGTCAGTACTTC CASSEVGGDNLRGQYF
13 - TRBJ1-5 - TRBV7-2 TGTGCCAGCAGCTTCACAGGGAACCAGCCCCAGCATTTT CASSFTGNQPQHF
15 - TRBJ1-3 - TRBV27 TGTGCCAGCAGTTTAACAGGGAGGGAAGGAAACACCATATATTTT CASSLTGREGNTIYF
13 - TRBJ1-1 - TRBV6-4 TGTGCCAGCGGCCTGACAGAAAACACTGAAGCTTTCTTT CASGLTENTEAFF
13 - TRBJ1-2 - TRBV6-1 TGTGCCAGCAGTGAGGAGGTTAACTATGGCTACACCTTC CASSEEVNYGYTF
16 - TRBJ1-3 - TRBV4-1 TGCGCCAGCAGCCAAGTTGGACCGGGGGATGGAAACACCATATATTTT CASSQVGPGDGNTIYF
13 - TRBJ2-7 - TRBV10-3 TGTGCCATCAGCCCAGGCGAGCCCTACGAGCAGTACTTC CAISPGEPYEQYF
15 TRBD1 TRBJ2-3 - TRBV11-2 TGTGCCAGCAGCTTAGCAGACAGGGAGACAGATACGCAGTATTTT CASSLADRETDTQYF
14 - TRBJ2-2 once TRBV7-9 TGTGCCAGCAGCTTACAGGGCTTGCCCGGGGAGCTGTTTTTT CASSLQGLPGELFF
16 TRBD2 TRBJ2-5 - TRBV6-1 TGTGCCAGCAGCGAAGCGGCCCTAGCGGGGGGAGAGACCCAGTACTTC CASSEAALAGGETQYF
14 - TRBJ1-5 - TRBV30 TGTGCCTGGAGTCTTGGGCCCACCAATCAGCCCCAGCATTTT CAWSLGPTNQPQHF
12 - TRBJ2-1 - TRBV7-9 TGTGCCAGCAGTCCCCCTCGGGGTGAGCAGTTCTTC CASSPPRGEQFF
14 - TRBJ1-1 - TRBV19 TGTGCCAGTAGCTTCGGGTATGGTGGCACTGAAGCTTTCTTT CASSFGYGGTEAFF
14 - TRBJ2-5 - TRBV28 TGTGCCAGCAGTTTTGCCGGGGGTTCGGAGACCCAGTACTTC CASSFAGGSETQYF
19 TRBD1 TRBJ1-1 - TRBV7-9 TGTGCCAGCAGCTTAGTCGGTGGCAGGGGGCGATTCGGCGACACTGAAGCTTTCTTT CASSLVGGRGRFGDTEAFF
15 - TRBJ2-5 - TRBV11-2 TGTGCCAGCAGCTCCCTCAACTTTCTGAAAGAGACCCAGTACTTC CASSSLNFLKETQYF
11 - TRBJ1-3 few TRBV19 TGTGCCAGTAGTATATCGGACACCATATATTTT CASSISDTIYF
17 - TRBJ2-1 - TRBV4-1 TGCGCCAGCAGCCAAGATTTCCCGGGAGTAAACTACAATGAGCAGTTCTTC CASSQDFPGVNYNEQFF
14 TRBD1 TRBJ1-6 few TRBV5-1 TGCGCCAGCAGCCTCACAGGGGGCAATTCACCCCTCCACTTT CASSLTGGNSPLHF
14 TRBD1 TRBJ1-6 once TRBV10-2 TGCGCCAGCAGCTACACAGGGGGCGGTTCACCCCTCCACTTT CASSYTGGGSPLHF
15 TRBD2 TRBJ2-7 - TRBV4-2 TGTGCCAGCAGCCAAGAGACTAGCGGGAGTTACGAGCAGTACTTC CASSQETSGSYEQYF
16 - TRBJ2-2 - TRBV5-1 TGCGCCAGCAGTTATCTACAGGGTACGAACACCGGGGAGCTGTTTTTT CASSYLQGTNTGELFF